Below, 32 T cell receptor beta chains from the same sample are listed, as sequenced in a study of T cell responses to AZD1222 COVID-19 vaccine. Assay: immunoSEQ multiplex PCR; the TCRdb copy retains only in-frame clones and omits some. The sample includes approximately 150,000 clones, 75% to 90% of them seen just once. The source material was peripheral blood, sampled on day 0 of AZD1222 vaccination. These receptors were collected from an adult in good health.

A single count supports this clone. This chain connects TRBV28 to TRBJ2-3, with D perhaps TRBD2 (6 bases). There are 15 residues in the CDR3. The germline V and J ends were trimmed by 8 bases and 4 bases, with 19 bases remaining between them. From germline, CDR1 is MDHEN and CDR2 SYDVKM. The CDR3 DNA follows: TGTGCCAGCGGAACCACAGGAGCGGGTCCAGATACGCAGTATTTT. Its protein product is CASGTTGAGPDTQYF.

The rearrangement uses TRBV5-4 and TRBJ1-2; maybe TRBD1 (6 bases). CDR3 length equals 14 residues. Deletions cut 1 base from V and 8 bases from J, with 15 bases between. CDR1 and CDR2 from the germline V gene are SGHNT and YYREEE (reference sequence). The CDR3 region has the DNA TGTGCCAGCAGCTTGTGGGGGGCCGTGCGGGGCTACACCTTC. It yields the protein CASSLWGAVRGYTF.

The chain uses TRBV28 and TRBJ1-2; 10 bases map to TRBD1. Per germline, CDR1 MDHEN and CDR2 SYDVKM. Trimming at V came to 4 bases and at J to 7 bases, leaving 6 bases not matched to a gene. The CDR3 runs to 14 residues. The CDR3 DNA reads as TGTGCCAGCAGTTCCTTTCGACAGGGGGCTGGCTACACCTTC. This translates into CASSSFRQGAGYTF.

The chain has TRBV3-1 (or the pseudogene TRBV3-2) and TRBJ1-5; TRBD1 might be the D (5 bases). Per the germline V gene, CDR1 is LGHDT and CDR2 is YNNKEL (reference sequence). CDR3 length: 15 amino acids. V was shortened by 1 base and J by 7 bases, with 14 bases between the two germline ends. The CDR3 is CASSQGSRVVQPQHF. CDR3 in DNA: TGTGCCAGCAGCCAAGGGAGCAGGGTAGTACAGCCCCAGCATTTT.

The genes are TRBV30 and TRBJ2-1; D is perhaps TRBD2 (6 bases). Germline values: CDR1 GTSNPN, CDR2 SVGIG (reference sequence). This CDR3 is built from 14 residues. V shed 3 bases and J shed 4 bases, with 13 bases lying between them. CDR3 nucleotide sequence: TGTGCCTGGAGGAGGTTGGCGGGATACAATGAGCAGTTCTTC. Translation gives CAWRRLAGYNEQFF.

This chain joins TRBV3-1 (or the pseudogene TRBV3-2) and TRBJ2-7; 9 bases fit TRBD1. The CDR3 is 15 amino acids. V shed 9 bases, J shed 7 bases, and the junction held 16 bases outside the gene matches. Per germline, CDR1 LGHDT and CDR2 YNNKEL (reference sequence). CDR3 in amino acids: CASRTGASAKSEQYF. In nucleotides, the CDR3 is TGTGCCAGTAGGACAGGGGCCTCCGCTAAGTCGGAGCAGTACTTC.

This chain connects TRBV5-1 to TRBJ2-6; tentative D call: TRBD1 (5 bases). The CDR3 has 16 residues. Per the germline V gene, CDR1 is SGHRS and CDR2 is YFSETQ. With 1 base removed from V and 1 base from J, the gap between germline ends came to 9 bases. In DNA, the CDR3 is TGCGCCAGCAGCTTGTCGGCAGGGTCTGGGGCCAACGTCCTGACTTTC. Residues: CASSLSAGSGANVLTF.

The chain has TRBV27 and TRBJ1-6, with 8 bases fitting TRBD1. The CDR3 length is 20 residues. V was clipped by 1 base and J by 1 base; unmatched bases: 12. Germline V gene sequence: CDR1 MNHEY, CDR2 SMNVEV (reference sequence). CDR3 DNA sequence: TGTGCCAGCAGTTTATACCGACCAACCCGGGACAGGTCCTATAATTCACCCCTCCACTTT. This encodes CASSLYRPTRDRSYNSPLHF.

In this sample, this clone turned up once. V and J are TRBV14 and TRBJ1-2, with D uncertain. Germline CDR1 SGHDN, CDR2 FVKESK. Trimming took 2 bases from V and 8 from J, leaving 12 bases between them. CDR3 length equals 13 residues. CDR3 in amino acids: CASSQRVGEGYTF. CDR3 bases: TGTGCCAGCAGCCAAAGGGTCGGCGAGGGCTACACCTTC.

The chain is built from TRBV6-6 and TRBJ2-5; D perhaps matches TRBD2 (6 bases). Germline-derived CDR1 and CDR2 are MNHNY and SVGAGI (reference sequence). V was clipped by 2 bases and J by 9 bases, with 13 bases between them. The CDR3 length is 13 residues. The CDR3 DNA reads TGTGCCAGCAGTTACAAAACCGGGACTTCCCAGTACTTC. This gives the protein CASSYKTGTSQYF.

The chain employs TRBV6-5 and TRBJ1-3; 7 bases fit TRBD1. CDR1 is MNHEY and CDR2 is SVGAGI in the germline V gene. Losses at the gene ends were 7 bases for V and 0 bases for J; bases not matched to a gene: 6. The CDR3 loop spans 15 amino acids. Here the CDR3 DNA reads TGTGCCAGCAACTACCGGACAGGCTCTGGAAACACCATATATTTT. Encoded protein: CASNYRTGSGNTIYF.

The chain links TRBV12-3 or TRBV12-4 to TRBJ1-3; D remains unclear. The CDR3 is 13 residues long. The germline V and J ends were trimmed by 6 bases and 2 bases, with 8 bases remaining between them. The CDR3 spells CASSPGTGNTIYF. CDR3 DNA sequence: TGTGCCAGCAGCCCCGGGACTGGAAACACCATATATTTT.

The V gene is TRBV11-2, the J gene TRBJ1-4; unclear D gene. CDR1 SGHAT and CDR2 FQNNGV come from the germline V gene. This CDR3 is built from 16 residues. The V and J ends lost 1 base and 0 bases respectively, with 9 bases between them. CDR3 amino acids: CASSLAGRATNEKLFF. Here the CDR3 DNA reads TGTGCCAGCAGCTTAGCAGGACGGGCAACTAATGAAAAACTGTTTTTT.

J is TRBJ2-1 and V is TRBV24-1; D perhaps matches TRBD1 (6 bases). With 3 bases removed from V and 6 bases from J, the gap between germline ends came to 14 bases. This CDR3 comprises 15 residues. CDR1 KGHDR and CDR2 SFDVKD come from the germline V gene. CDR3 nucleotides: TGTGCCACCAGTGATCCGATGGACAGAGCCAATGAGCAGTTCTTC. It codes for CATSDPMDRANEQFF.

The J gene is TRBJ2-5, the V gene TRBV29-1; D might be TRBD1 or TRBD2, each matching 5 bases. V lost 4 bases and J lost 4, with 10 bases in between. The CDR3 is made up of 12 amino acids. Looked up from germline, CDR1 is SQVTM and CDR2 is ANQGSEA. Here the CDR3 reads CSVARGPETQYF. DNA of the CDR3: TGCAGCGTTGCGAGGGGCCCAGAGACCCAGTACTTC.

This chain connects TRBV18 to TRBJ1-1; 9 bases match TRBD1. Losses at the gene ends were 3 bases for V and 2 bases for J; bases not matched to a gene: 10. The germline V gene has CDR1 KGHSH and CDR2 LQKENI. The CDR3 spans 17 residues. Written as DNA, the CDR3 is TGTGCCAGCTCACCGCTCGAGTTACAGGGGGCAAACACTGAAGCTTTCTTT. It encodes CASSPLELQGANTEAFF.

The chain carries TRBV3-1 (or the pseudogene TRBV3-2) and TRBJ2-1, with 12 bases matching TRBD2. The V gene end was trimmed by 3 bases and the J gene end by 5 bases; junction bases not matched to a gene: 11. Germline values: CDR1 LGHDT, CDR2 YNNKEL (reference sequence). This CDR3 contains 18 residues. The DNA of the CDR3 is TGTGCCAGCAGCCAGACGACTAGCGGGAGTGGCGCTAACAATGAGCAGTTCTTC. As protein: CASSQTTSGSGANNEQFF.

The gene calls are TRBV3-1 (or the pseudogene TRBV3-2) and TRBJ1-1; D call uncertain. The germline CDR1 and CDR2 sequences are LGHDT and YNNKEL (reference sequence). The CDR3 totals 13 residues. The V gene lost 7 bases and the J gene lost 3 bases, with 12 bases spanning the gap. The CDR3 DNA sequence: TGTGCCAGCATCCGGACTGGGGACACTGAAGCTTTCTTT. Residues: CASIRTGDTEAFF.

This rearrangement joins TRBV14 to TRBJ2-7; D unresolved. V was pared by 3 bases and J by 5 bases, with 17 bases between. This CDR3 contains 15 residues. Germline assignment: CDR1 SGHDN and CDR2 FVKESK. In nucleotides, the CDR3 is TGTGCCAGCAGCCATCCCGGGTCGGGTCCGGACGAGCAGTACTTC. As protein: CASSHPGSGPDEQYF. Combining the CDR3 with reference TRBV14 and TRBJ2-7 gives the whole variable domain EAGVTQFPSHSVIEKGQTVTLRCDPISGHDNLYWYRRVMGKEIKFLLHFVKESKQDESGMPNNRFLAERTGGTYSTLKVQPAELEDSGVYFCASSHPGSGPDEQYFGPGTRLTVT.

This rearrangement joins TRBV21-1 to TRBJ2-1; the D segment call TRBD2 is taken from the table without a DNA check. TRBV21-1 is a listed pseudogene. The CDR3 consists of 20 residues. Here the CDR3 reads CASSKGRSGRASEGRNEQFF. The CDR3 DNA reads TGTGCCAGCAGCAAAGGTAGAAGCGGGAGGGCCTCGGAGGGCCGGAATGAGCAGTTCTTC.

J is TRBJ2-1 and V is TRBV28, with 14 bases fitting TRBD2. Germline V CDR1 and CDR2: MDHEN, SYDVKM. With 5 bases clipped from V and 4 bases from J, the junction kept 10 bases outside the gene matches. This CDR3 spans 18 amino acids. The CDR3 bases are TGTGCCAGCAGTCAAACGGGACTAGCGGGAGTCGCATACAATGAGCAGTTCTTC. Protein: CASSQTGLAGVAYNEQFF. The full variable domain, in which reference TRBV28 and TRBJ2-1 provide the parts outside the CDR3, is DVKVTQSSRYLVKRTGEKVFLECVQDMDHENMFWYRQDPGLGLRLIYFSYDVKMKEKGDIPEGYSVSREKKERFSLILESASTNQTSMYLCASSQTGLAGVAYNEQFFGPGTRLTVL.

The chain has TRBV27 and TRBJ2-7, with 8 bases identical to TRBD1. V lost 4 bases and J lost 11; bases outside the gene matches: 25. The CDR3 sequence is 18 residues long. Germline CDR1 is MNHEY and CDR2 is SMNVEV (reference sequence). The CDR3 DNA sequence: TGTGCCAGCAGTTCCTCGGAGTTTTTGCCGGGACAGGTCCTTGAGGAGTACTTC. This translates into CASSSSEFLPGQVLEEYF.

This chain links TRBV4-2 with TRBJ2-1, with 10 bases fitting TRBD2. With V trimmed by 3 bases and J by 4 bases, 6 bases remained unmatched. Germline loops: CDR1 LGHNA, CDR2 YNFKEQ. The length of the CDR3 is 16 residues. The CDR3 spells CASSQASGRSYNEQFF. CDR3 bases: TGTGCCAGCAGCCAGGCTAGCGGGAGATCTTACAATGAGCAGTTCTTC.

This chain uses TRBV27 with TRBJ2-1; 7 bases line up with TRBD1. Losses at the gene ends were 5 bases for V and 6 bases for J; bases not matched to a gene: 10. This CDR3 has 15 amino acids. CDR1 and CDR2 (germline): MNHEY, SMNVEV (reference sequence). The CDR3, as DNA: TGTGCCAGCAGTCCCTATCGGACAGGCGTCAATGAGCAGTTCTTC. Residues: CASSPYRTGVNEQFF.

The J gene is TRBJ2-1, the V gene TRBV19; D not resolved. Germline CDR1 reads LNHDA; CDR2 reads SQIVND (reference sequence). V lost 4 bases to trimming and J lost 8 bases, with 9 bases between them. The length of the CDR3 is 12 residues. The CDR3 DNA sequence: TGTGCCAGTAGTAGGCATCTGGATGAGCAGTTCTTC. Translation gives CASSRHLDEQFF.

The chain recombines TRBV7-2 with TRBJ1-3; unclear D gene. The CDR3 is made up of 14 amino acids. Germline V gives CDR1 SGHTA, CDR2 FQGNSA. V was pared by 4 bases and J by 3 bases, with 10 bases between. The CDR3 bases are TGTGCCAGCAGCTCTAATTTCGGTGGAAACACCATATATTTT. It yields the protein CASSSNFGGNTIYF.

V is TRBV6-2 or TRBV6-3 and J is TRBJ2-7; D uncertain. Trimming stripped 6 bases from V and 3 bases from J, with 9 bases between. The germline V gene encodes CDR1 MNHEY and CDR2 SVGEGT. The CDR3 contains 12 residues. The CDR3 is CASSVKLYEQYF. The DNA of the CDR3 is TGTGCCAGCAGCGTGAAACTCTACGAGCAGTACTTC.

The chain carries TRBV19 and TRBJ2-1, with 9 positions matching TRBD2. This CDR3 contains 15 residues. The V segment lost 7 bases and the J segment 0 bases; nucleotides outside the gene matches: 4. Germline assignment: CDR1 LNHDA and CDR2 SQIVND (reference sequence). The CDR3 reads CASILSGSSYNEQFF. The CDR3 region has the DNA TGTGCCAGTATTCTTAGCGGGAGCTCCTACAATGAGCAGTTCTTC.

The genes are TRBV11-1 and TRBJ2-1; 10 bases fit TRBD2. The CDR3 is 15 amino acids. Germline trimming cut 5 bases from V and 6 bases from J; bases unmatched to any gene: 7. The germline V gene encodes CDR1 SGHAT and CDR2 FQDESV (reference sequence). CDR3: CASSRGLARANEQFF. In DNA, the CDR3 is TGTGCCAGCAGCCGGGGACTAGCGCGGGCCAATGAGCAGTTCTTC.

The rearrangement joins TRBV2 to TRBJ2-1, with unresolved D. The CDR3 covers 16 residues. The germline V gene encodes CDR1 SNHLY and CDR2 FYNNEI. Trimming left V 2 bases short and J 5 bases short, with 16 bases between. In nucleotides, the CDR3 is TGTGCCAGCAGTGAACAGCACAGCGCTAGAAACAATGAGCAGTTCTTC. Its protein is CASSEQHSARNNEQFF.

This clone was detected once. CDR3 bases: TGTGCCAGCAGTCGTCTCGATAGCAATCAGCCCCAGCATTTT. Translation: CASSRLDSNQPQHF. This rearrangement joins TRBV6-5 to TRBJ1-5; unclear D gene. There are 14 residues in the CDR3. Trimming shortened V by 5 bases and J by 0 bases, and 8 bases separated the two germline ends. From germline, CDR1 is MNHEY and CDR2 SVGAGI.

The V gene is TRBV13, the J gene TRBJ2-7; TRBD2 agrees at 12 bases. The CDR3 contains 16 residues. Germline trimming cut 5 bases from V and 0 bases from J; bases unmatched to any gene: 5. Germline CDR1 reads PRHDT; CDR2 reads FYEKMQ (reference sequence). The CDR3 sequence: CASSPTSGSLSYEQYF. DNA for the CDR3: TGTGCCAGCAGCCCGACTAGCGGGAGCCTCTCCTACGAGCAGTACTTC.